These 5 T cell receptor beta chains originate from one sample sequenced in a study of OX40 agonist ivuxolimab in advanced cancers. To prepare the library, the immunoSEQ multiplex PCR assay was applied. In its TCRdb copy, this immuneACCESS table keeps in-frame sequences only and misses some clones. Where compared with another copy, unresolved V genes explain less than half of these, and the others have no known cause. The sample data list 60,000 to 80,000 clones, and about four fifths of these were observed just once. The top ten hold about a tenth of the sample. Here the sequenced sample was CD4+ or CD8+ T cells sorted from blood, taken in a trial of the OX40 agonist ivuxolimab. These receptor sequences come from an adult with an advanced solid tumor such as melanoma, head and neck, liver or kidney cancer.

The CDR3, as DNA: TGTGCCAGCAGCTTACCGGGACTAGTAAATGAGCAGTTCTTC. This sequence encodes CASSLPGLVNEQFF. The V and J genes are TRBV7-6 and TRBJ2-1; 8 bases are shared with TRBD2. The junction had 4 bases not matched to a gene; V was cut back by 2 bases and J by 7 bases. CDR3 length: 14 residues. The germline gives CDR1 SGHVS, CDR2 FNYEAQ.

This clone showed up just a few times. CDR3 in DNA: TGTGCCAGCAGCAGCGGACAGCAAAAGTCCGAGCAGTACTTC. Its protein is CASSSGQQKSEQYF. The chain uses TRBV7-9 and TRBJ2-7, with TRBD1 as a possible D gene (6 bases). CDR3 length equals 14 residues. The V end lost 5 bases, the J end lost 6 bases, and 17 bases lay between the germline ends. Germline V gene sequence: CDR1 SEHNR, CDR2 FQNEAQ (reference sequence).

This rearrangement joins TRBV6-5 to TRBJ2-7; 7 bases align to TRBD2. Germline V gene sequence: CDR1 MNHEY, CDR2 SVGAGI. CDR3 length: 15 amino acids. The V and J ends lost 11 bases and 0 bases, in that order; junction bases with no gene match: 13. This CDR3 reads CASRGAGVSSYEQYF. CDR3 in DNA: TGTGCCTCCCGCGGGGCGGGGGTAAGCTCCTACGAGCAGTACTTC.

This clone was detected a few times. The sample has other DNA sequences that encode this CDR3 too. The chain is built from TRBV19 and TRBJ2-7, with TRBD1 matching 12 bases. CDR3 size: 14 residues. Germline V lookup: CDR1 LNHDA, CDR2 SQIVND (reference sequence). J gave up 10 bases and V 1 base, and 5 bases lay outside the gene matches. The CDR3 spells CASSIGRDRGQQYF. The CDR3 coding sequence is TGTGCCAGTAGTATAGGAAGGGACAGGGGGCAACAGTACTTC.

V and J are TRBV9 and TRBJ2-1, with 10 bases fitting TRBD2. The V and J ends lost 6 bases and 5 bases, in that order; junction bases with no gene match: 8. The germline V gene encodes CDR1 SGDLS and CDR2 YYNGEE. CDR3 size: 15 residues. The CDR3 nucleotides are TGTGCCAGCAAGCCGGGACTAGCGCAGGACAATGAGCAGTTCTTC. It codes for CASKPGLAQDNEQFF.